This TCR beta chain was documented in a study of shared clonotypes between healthy human individuals. Findings of the study overall: Clonotype sharing across a few donors was observed for 4% to 5.5% of naive CD4 clonotypes. Generation of non-shared clonotypes was less probable than generation of clonotypes shared by all four donors.

The naive CD8 fraction comprised CD45RO-negative cells positively selected for CCR7 and excluded terminally differentiated effector memory CD45RA+ cells. Donors comprised only Caucasian adults living in Nashville, Tennessee. As regards this clone: Its antigen is unknown.

The authors split each subset's genomic DNA evenly across several immunoSEQ plates. Profiled with immunoSEQ multiplex PCR; TCRdb holds only in-frame clones, not every one. The sample lists over 2,000,000 clones; just over 90% were seen once. The source material was naive CD8+ T cells from PBMCs. The receptor was derived from a man aged 18 to 35 in good health. Some clones in this sample may be carry-over from other donors' samples.

CDR3 sequence (DNA): TGTGCCAGCGGGGCTAGTTCGACCGGGGAGCTGTTTTTT. This sequence encodes CASGASSTGELFF. The V and J genes are TRBV10-3 and TRBJ2-2, with D possibly being TRBD2 (6 bases). This CDR3 has 13 residues. The germline CDR1 and CDR2 sequences are ENHRY and SYGVKD. The V end lost 10 bases, the J end lost 5 bases, and 14 bases lay between the germline ends.